This T cell receptor (beta chain) comes out of a study of T cell repertoires in cytomegalovirus infection. Whole-study context: Epitope selection comprised recently identified HLA-C-restricted CMV epitopes and well-studied HLA-B-restricted CMV epitopes.

MiXCR, run by TCRdb on the reads, gives a single entry per CDR3 protein. The table has some 110,000 distinct CDR3 sequences, around 30% seen once. CDR1 SGDLS and CDR2 YYNGEE come from the germline V gene. V lost 0 bases and J 1 base, leaving 20 bases between the germline ends. The CDR3 totals 18 residues. Of note for this clonotype: Its antigen is still unknown.

The source material was CD8+ T cells from cultured PBMCs, sampled from culture after CMV antigen stimulation. V and J are TRBV9 and TRBJ2-7; D is ambiguous. The receptor's source is a human donor in good health (CMV status not recorded). Some clones in this sample may be carry-over from other donors' samples. DNA of the CDR3: TGTGCCAGCAGCGTAGGAGTAGAGCCCCGCGGTGGGTCCTACGAGCAGTACTTC. Translated, it gives CASSVGVEPRGGSYEQYF.